These T cell receptor beta chains were read from a single sample in a study of blood T cell repertoires in COVID-19. Measured with immunoSEQ multiplex PCR; TCRdb has only the in-frame clones, and not every one. The data contain approximately 250,000 clones, around nine tenths of them singletons. Sequencing was done on a sample of PBMCs or T cells enriched from blood (not recorded which). The receptors stem from a woman aged 55-69 years in a cohort exposed to, infected with or recovered from COVID-19 (not recorded which). The CDR3 runs from the conserved cysteine through the conserved F or W. Where a row states a size, it is once, few, many or the class of an expanded clone; other rows omit it.

clone_size,v_call,j_call,cdr3_aa
.,TRBV7-9,TRBJ1-2,CASSVPNRGWGYTF
.,TRBV2,TRBJ2-5,CASSRYGTQYF
.,TRBV7-6,TRBJ2-2,CASSFTSGNTGELFF
.,TRBV7-2,TRBJ1-1,CASSLAGTKNTEAFF
.,TRBV2,TRBJ1-5,CASSEARSNQPQHF
.,TRBV5-1,TRBJ2-2,CASSLVAGNTGELFF
.,TRBV5-6,TRBJ2-5,CASSLTGTRTQETQYF
.,TRBV5-1,TRBJ2-3,CASKSGTSTDTQYF
.,TRBV10-1,TRBJ1-1,CASTPGQGGGAFF
.,TRBV5-4,TRBJ2-3,CASSLGGLSDTQYF
few,TRBV7-2,TRBJ1-3,CASSLRGTTGNTIYF
few,TRBV21-1,TRBJ1-5,CASSKSDRVEILGNQPQHF
.,TRBV5-6,TRBJ1-4,CASSLPGQGNEKLFF
few,TRBV6-5,TRBJ2-5,CASSRPTSGIQTQYF
.,TRBV6-5,TRBJ2-2,CASIGSGTTGELFF
.,TRBV20-1,TRBJ1-2,CSASFSGYGYTF
.,TRBV28,TRBJ2-5,CASSTNTGGLGETQYF
.,TRBV7-3,TRBJ2-2,CASSLEGRTGELFF
.,TRBV7-9,TRBJ2-3,CASSLVLGSTDTQYF
.,TRBV30,TRBJ1-1,CAWSVPGGRVNTEAFF
.,TRBV27,TRBJ2-7,CASSLSQGPYEQYF
.,TRBV6-5,TRBJ1-2,CASSPSGQFNYGYTF
.,TRBV30,TRBJ1-3,CAWNPDSSGNTIYF
.,TRBV5-1,TRBJ2-1,CASSLVGLNLNEQFF
.,TRBV5-8,TRBJ2-7,CASSTASGRSNEQYF
.,TRBV9,TRBJ2-7,CASDTSGTFYEQYF
once,TRBV5-6,TRBJ1-2,CASSQDSLYGYTF
.,TRBV5-4,TRBJ1-6,CASSSRLQGARSPLHF
few,TRBV20-1,TRBJ1-3,CSARDEGPIYF
.,TRBV28,TRBJ2-3,CASSSRLPDTQYF
.,TRBV11-2,TRBJ2-5,CASSSSRKETQYF
.,TRBV5-1,TRBJ1-3,CASSTQVSGNTIYF
few,TRBV5-1,TRBJ2-7,CASSLEGYEQYF
.,TRBV3-1/TRBV3-2,TRBJ2-7,CASSQDRPSGILREQYF
.,TRBV28,TRBJ1-1,CASSRQPMNTEAFF
.,TRBV27,TRBJ1-2,CASSLSMVGRYGYTF
.,TRBV5-1,TRBJ2-2,CASSLAVSTGELFF
.,TRBV12-3/TRBV12-4,TRBJ1-2,CASREQGSGYTF
.,TRBV6-5,TRBJ1-2,CASSSIQGDGYTF
.,TRBV27,TRBJ2-2,CASGLAGGELFF
.,TRBV12-3/TRBV12-4,TRBJ2-3,CASSKRLGDTQYF
.,TRBV2,TRBJ1-5,CASSEDRSTNQPQHF
.,TRBV7-8,TRBJ2-1,CASSSNRARNEQFF
.,TRBV5-6,TRBJ2-3,CASSLEAVGTDTQYF
.,TRBV7-3,TRBJ2-1,CASSLGTGGPSGSYNEQFF
.,TRBV6-2/TRBV6-3,TRBJ1-5,CASSYSPGTGVRDQPQHF
.,TRBV5-1,TRBJ2-1,CASSLRGPYNEQFF
.,TRBV18,TRBJ2-6,CASSPRDRGPGANVLTF
.,TRBV5-1,TRBJ2-7,CASSRSGSNYEQYF
.,TRBV5-1,TRBJ2-5,CASSSTGGQETQYF
.,TRBV7-9,TRBJ2-3,CASSFNAGASTDTQYF
.,TRBV27,TRBJ1-6,CASSLRDNSPLHF
.,TRBV6-2/TRBV6-3,TRBJ2-7,CASTPRTIQSYEQYF
.,TRBV7-9,TRBJ1-2,CASSPGTGWGYTF
.,TRBV28,TRBJ1-6,CASSLWGANSPLHF
.,TRBV12-3/TRBV12-4,TRBJ2-7,CASSFRGSYEQYF